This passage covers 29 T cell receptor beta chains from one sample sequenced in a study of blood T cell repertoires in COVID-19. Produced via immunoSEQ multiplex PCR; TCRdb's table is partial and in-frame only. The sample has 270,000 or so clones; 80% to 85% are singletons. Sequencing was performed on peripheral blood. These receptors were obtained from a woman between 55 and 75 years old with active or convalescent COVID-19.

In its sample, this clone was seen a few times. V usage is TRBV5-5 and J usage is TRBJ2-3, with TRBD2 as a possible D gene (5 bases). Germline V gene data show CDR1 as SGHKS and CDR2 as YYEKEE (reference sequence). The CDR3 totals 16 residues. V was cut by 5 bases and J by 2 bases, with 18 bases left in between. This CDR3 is CASSPGILQITDTQYF. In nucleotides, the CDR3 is TGTGCCAGCAGTCCGGGGATTCTACAGATCACAGATACGCAGTATTTT.

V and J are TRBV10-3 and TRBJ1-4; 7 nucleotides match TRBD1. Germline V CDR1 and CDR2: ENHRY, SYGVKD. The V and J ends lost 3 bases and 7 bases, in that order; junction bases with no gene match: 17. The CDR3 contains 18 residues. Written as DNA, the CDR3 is TGTGCCATCAGTGATCGTCTGGTGGTCGCAACAGGGGTTGAAAAACTGTTTTTT. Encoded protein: CAISDRLVVATGVEKLFF.

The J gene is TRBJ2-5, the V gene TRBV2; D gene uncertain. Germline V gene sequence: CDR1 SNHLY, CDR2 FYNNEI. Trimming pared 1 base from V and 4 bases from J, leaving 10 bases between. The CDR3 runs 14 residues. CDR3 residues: CASSEGLAAETQYF. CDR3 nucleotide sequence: TGTGCCAGCAGTGAAGGCCTGGCGGCAGAGACCCAGTACTTC.

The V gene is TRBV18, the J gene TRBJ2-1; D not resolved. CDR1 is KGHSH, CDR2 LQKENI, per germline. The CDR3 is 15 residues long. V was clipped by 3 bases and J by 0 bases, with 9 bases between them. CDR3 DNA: TGTGCCAGCTCACCGGAGTTTTCCTCCTACAATGAGCAGTTCTTC. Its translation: CASSPEFSSYNEQFF.

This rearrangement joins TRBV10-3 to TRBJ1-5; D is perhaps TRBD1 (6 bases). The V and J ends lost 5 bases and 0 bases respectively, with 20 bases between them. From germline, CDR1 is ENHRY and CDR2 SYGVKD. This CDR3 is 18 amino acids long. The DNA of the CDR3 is TGTGCCATCAGTTCTCCTCATGGACAGCAATATAGCAATCAGCCCCAGCATTTT. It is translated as CAISSPHGQQYSNQPQHF.

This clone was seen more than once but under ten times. Here the CDR3 reads CASSQVSQPQHF. As DNA, the CDR3 is TGTGCCAGCAGCCAAGTATCTCAGCCCCAGCATTTT. This rearrangement joins TRBV14 to TRBJ1-5; D gene ambiguous. The CDR3 covers 12 residues. Germline assignment: CDR1 SGHDN and CDR2 FVKESK. V lost 1 base, J lost 6 bases, and 4 bases lay in between.

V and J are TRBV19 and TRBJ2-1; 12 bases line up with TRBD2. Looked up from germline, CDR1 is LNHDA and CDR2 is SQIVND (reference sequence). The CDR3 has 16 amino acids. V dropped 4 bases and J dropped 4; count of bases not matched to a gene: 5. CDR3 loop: CASSTWTSGAYNEQFF. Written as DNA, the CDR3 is TGTGCCAGTAGTACTTGGACTAGCGGGGCATACAATGAGCAGTTCTTC.

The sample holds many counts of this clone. CDR3 residues: CASSLGGYRGEYEQYF. DNA of the CDR3: TGTGCCAGCAGCTTGGGAGGGTACAGGGGGGAATACGAGCAGTACTTC. The V gene is TRBV5-5, the J gene TRBJ2-7; 8 bases agree with TRBD1. The CDR3 sequence is 16 residues long. Trimming at V came to 0 bases and at J to 4 bases, leaving 9 bases not matched to a gene. Per germline, CDR1 SGHKS and CDR2 YYEKEE (reference sequence).

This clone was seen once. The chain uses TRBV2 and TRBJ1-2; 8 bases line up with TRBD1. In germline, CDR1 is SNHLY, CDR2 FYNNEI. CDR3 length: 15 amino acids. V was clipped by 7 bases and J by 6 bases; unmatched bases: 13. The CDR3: CASNSAAGGVHGYTF. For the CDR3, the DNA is TGTGCCAGCAATTCGGCGGCAGGGGGCGTCCATGGCTACACCTTC.

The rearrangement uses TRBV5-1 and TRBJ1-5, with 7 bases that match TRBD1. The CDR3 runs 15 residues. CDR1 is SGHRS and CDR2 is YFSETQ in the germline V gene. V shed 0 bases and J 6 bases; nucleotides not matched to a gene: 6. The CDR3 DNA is TGCGCCAGCAGCTTGGATCCAGGGGGTGGTCAGCCCCAGCATTTT. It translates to CASSLDPGGGQPQHF. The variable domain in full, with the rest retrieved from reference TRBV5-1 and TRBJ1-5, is KAGVTQTPRYLIKTRGQQVTLSCSPISGHRSVSWYQQTPGQGLQFLFEYFSETQRNKGNFPGRFSGRQFSNSRSEMNVSTLELGDSALYLCASSLDPGGGQPQHFGDGTRLSIL.

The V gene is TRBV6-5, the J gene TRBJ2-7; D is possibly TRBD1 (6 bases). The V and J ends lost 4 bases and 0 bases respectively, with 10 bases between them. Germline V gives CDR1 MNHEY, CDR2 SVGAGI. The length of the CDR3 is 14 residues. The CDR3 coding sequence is TGTGCCAGCAGTTTAATGACAGGCTCCTACGAGCAGTACTTC. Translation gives CASSLMTGSYEQYF.

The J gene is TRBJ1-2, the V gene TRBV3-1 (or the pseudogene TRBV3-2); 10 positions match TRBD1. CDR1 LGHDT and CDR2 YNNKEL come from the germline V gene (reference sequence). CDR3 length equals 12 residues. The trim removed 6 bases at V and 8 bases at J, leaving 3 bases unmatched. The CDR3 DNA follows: TGTGCCAGCAGGGGGACAGGGGAAGGCTACACCTTC. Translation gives CASRGTGEGYTF.

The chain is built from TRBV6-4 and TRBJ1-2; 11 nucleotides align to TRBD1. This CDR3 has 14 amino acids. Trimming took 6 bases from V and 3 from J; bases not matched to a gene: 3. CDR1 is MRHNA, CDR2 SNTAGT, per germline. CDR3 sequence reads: CASRPGQGDYGYTF. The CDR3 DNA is TGTGCCAGCAGGCCGGGACAGGGGGACTATGGCTACACCTTC.

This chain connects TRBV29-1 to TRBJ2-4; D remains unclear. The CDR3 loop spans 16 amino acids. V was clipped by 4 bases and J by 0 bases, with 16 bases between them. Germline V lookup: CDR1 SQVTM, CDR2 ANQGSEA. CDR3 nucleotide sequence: TGCAGCGTTGCCCCCCAGGCCCTCCTAGCCAAAAACATTCAGTACTTC. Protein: CSVAPQALLAKNIQYF.

CDR3 nucleotide sequence: TGTGCCAGCAGCCGGGTCGGACAGAACACTGAAGCTTTCTTT. This gives the protein CASSRVGQNTEAFF. The V and J genes are TRBV4-2 and TRBJ1-1, with D perhaps TRBD1 (5 bases). Germline CDR1 and CDR2: LGHNA and YNFKEQ. The CDR3 extends over 14 amino acids. Trimming left V 4 bases short and J 1 base short, with 10 bases between.

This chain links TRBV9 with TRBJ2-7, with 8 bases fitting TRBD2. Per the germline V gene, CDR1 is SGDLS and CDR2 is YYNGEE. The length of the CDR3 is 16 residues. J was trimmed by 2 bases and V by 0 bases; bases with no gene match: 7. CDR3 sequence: CASSVDGGATPYEQYF. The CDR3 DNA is TGTGCCAGCAGCGTAGACGGGGGGGCCACCCCCTACGAGCAGTACTTC.

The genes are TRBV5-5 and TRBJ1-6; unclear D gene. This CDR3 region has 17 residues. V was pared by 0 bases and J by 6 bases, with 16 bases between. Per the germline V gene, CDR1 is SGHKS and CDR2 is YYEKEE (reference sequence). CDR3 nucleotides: TGTGCCAGCAGCTTGGATTTGCGGGCTGACTTTAATTCACCCCTCCACTTT. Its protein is CASSLDLRADFNSPLHF.

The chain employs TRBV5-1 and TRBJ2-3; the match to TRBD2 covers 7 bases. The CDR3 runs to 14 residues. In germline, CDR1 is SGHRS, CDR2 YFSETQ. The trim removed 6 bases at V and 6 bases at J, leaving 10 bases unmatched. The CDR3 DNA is TGCGCCAGCAACTTCCGGGGGGATTACGATACGCAGTATTTT. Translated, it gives CASNFRGDYDTQYF.

For the CDR3, the DNA is TGTGCCAGCAGCTTAGACCAGGGGGCTGGCTATGGCTACACCTTC. Encoded protein: CASSLDQGAGYGYTF. The V gene is TRBV7-2, the J gene TRBJ1-2; 8 bases map to TRBD1. This CDR3 is built from 15 residues. Looked up from germline, CDR1 is SGHTA and CDR2 is FQGNSA. V shed 1 base, J shed 4 bases, and the junction held 5 bases outside the gene matches.

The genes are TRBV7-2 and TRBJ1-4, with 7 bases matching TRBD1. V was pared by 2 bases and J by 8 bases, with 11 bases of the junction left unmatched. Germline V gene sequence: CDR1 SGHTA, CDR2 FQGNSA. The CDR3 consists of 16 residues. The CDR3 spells CASSLRGRGTAEKLFF. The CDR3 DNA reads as TGTGCCAGCAGCTTAAGGGGCCGGGGGACAGCCGAAAAACTGTTTTTT.

CDR3: CASNGLAGGLDEQFF. The CDR3 DNA is TGTGCCAGCAATGGACTAGCGGGGGGGCTCGATGAGCAGTTCTTC. The gene calls are TRBV6-5 and TRBJ2-1; the match to TRBD2 covers 15 bases. Germline V gene sequence: CDR1 MNHEY, CDR2 SVGAGI. The CDR3 contains 15 residues. V shed 7 bases and J 8 bases; nucleotides not matched to a gene: 6.

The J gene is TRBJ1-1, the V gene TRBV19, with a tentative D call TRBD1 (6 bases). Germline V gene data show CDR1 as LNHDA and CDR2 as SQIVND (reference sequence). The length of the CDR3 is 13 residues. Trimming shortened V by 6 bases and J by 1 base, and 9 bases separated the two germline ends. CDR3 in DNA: TGTGCCAGTAGCCAGGGACAGAACACTGAAGCTTTCTTT. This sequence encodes CASSQGQNTEAFF.

CDR3 in DNA: TGTGCCAGCAGCCCGCAGGGGACCTATAATTCACCCCTCCACTTT. The encoded protein is CASSPQGTYNSPLHF. The V and J genes are TRBV14 and TRBJ1-6, with a possible D match to TRBD1 (6 bases). V dropped 4 bases and J dropped 2 bases, with 9 bases sitting between them. The CDR3 has 15 residues. Germline V CDR1 and CDR2: SGHDN, FVKESK.

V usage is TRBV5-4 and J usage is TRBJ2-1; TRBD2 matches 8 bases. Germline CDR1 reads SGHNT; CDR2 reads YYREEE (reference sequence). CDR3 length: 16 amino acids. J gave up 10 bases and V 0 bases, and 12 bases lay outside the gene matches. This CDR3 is CASSLARASGSHEQFF. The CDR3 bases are TGTGCCAGCAGCTTGGCCAGGGCTAGCGGGTCCCACGAGCAGTTCTTC. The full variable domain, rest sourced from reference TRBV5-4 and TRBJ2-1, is ETGVTQSPTHLIKTRGQQVTLRCSSQSGHNTVSWYQQALGQGPQFIFQYYREEENGRGNFPPRFSGLQFPNYSSELNVNALELDDSALYLCASSLARASGSHEQFFGPGTRLTVL.

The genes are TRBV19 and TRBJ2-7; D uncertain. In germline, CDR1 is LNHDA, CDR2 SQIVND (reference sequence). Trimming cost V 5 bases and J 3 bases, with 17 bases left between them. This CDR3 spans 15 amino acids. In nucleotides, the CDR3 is TGTGCCAGTAGTTTCTCGTCCGGGTTCGACTACGAGCAGTACTTC. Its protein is CASSFSSGFDYEQYF.

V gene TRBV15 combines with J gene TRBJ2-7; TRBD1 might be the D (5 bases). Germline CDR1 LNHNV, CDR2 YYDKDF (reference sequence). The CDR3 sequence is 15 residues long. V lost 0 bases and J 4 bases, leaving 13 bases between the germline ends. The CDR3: CATSRDPGRAYEQYF. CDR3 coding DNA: TGTGCCACCAGCAGAGATCCGGGCAGGGCTTACGAGCAGTACTTC.

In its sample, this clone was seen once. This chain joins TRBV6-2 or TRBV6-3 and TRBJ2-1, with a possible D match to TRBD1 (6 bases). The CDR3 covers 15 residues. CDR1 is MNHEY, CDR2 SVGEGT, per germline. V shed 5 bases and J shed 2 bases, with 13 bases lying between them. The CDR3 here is CASSKTGSAYNEQFF. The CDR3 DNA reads TGTGCCAGCAGTAAAACAGGGAGCGCCTACAATGAGCAGTTCTTC.

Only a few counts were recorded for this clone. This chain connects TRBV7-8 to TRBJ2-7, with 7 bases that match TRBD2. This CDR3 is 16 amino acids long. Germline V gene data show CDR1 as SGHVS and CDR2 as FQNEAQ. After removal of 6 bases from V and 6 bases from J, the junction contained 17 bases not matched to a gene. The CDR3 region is CASRPGWQGGTGEQYF. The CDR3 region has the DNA TGTGCCAGCAGACCAGGGTGGCAGGGAGGGACGGGCGAGCAGTACTTC.

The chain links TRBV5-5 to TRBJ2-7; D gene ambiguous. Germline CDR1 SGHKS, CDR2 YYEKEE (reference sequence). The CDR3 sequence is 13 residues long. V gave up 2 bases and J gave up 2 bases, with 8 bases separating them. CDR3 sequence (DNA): TGTGCCAGCAGCTTAGGAGTCGCCTACGAGCAGTACTTC. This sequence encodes CASSLGVAYEQYF.